Below are 25 T cell receptor beta chains sequenced from a single sample in a study of cytomegalovirus exposure and HLA in healthy donors. The PCR ran on 60 Vbeta and 13 Jbeta primers. Assay: immunoSEQ multiplex PCR; the TCRdb copy retains only in-frame clones and omits some. Here the sample table reports 200,000 or so clones. Sequencing input: PBMCs. The origin of the receptors is a boy younger than 18 in good health and CMV-seronegative.

This chain links TRBV30 with TRBJ1-1, with D possibly TRBD1 on 5 matching bases. Trimming took 3 bases from V and 0 from J, leaving 8 bases between them. This CDR3 has 13 amino acids. Germline assignment: CDR1 GTSNPN and CDR2 SVGIG (reference sequence). CDR3 protein: CAWSGGMNTEAFF. Here the CDR3 DNA reads TGTGCCTGGAGCGGGGGGATGAACACTGAAGCTTTCTTT. Filled out from reference TRBV30 and TRBJ1-1, the complete variable domain reads SQTIHQWPATLVQPVGSPLSLECTVEGTSNPNLYWYRQAAGRGLQLLFYSVGIGQISSEVPQNLSASRPQDRQFILSSKKLLLSDSGFYLCAWSGGMNTEAFFGQGTRLTVV.

The chain uses TRBV9 and TRBJ1-2; D gene uncertain. Germline values: CDR1 SGDLS, CDR2 YYNGEE. The V and J ends lost 0 bases and 0 bases respectively, with 6 bases between them. This CDR3 contains 14 residues. The DNA of the CDR3 is TGTGCCAGCAGCGTAGCTTTGTCTAACTATGGCTACACCTTC. Translating gives CASSVALSNYGYTF. Using reference TRBV9 and TRBJ1-2 for the parts outside the CDR3, the full variable domain is DSGVTQTPKHLITATGQRVTLRCSPRSGDLSVYWYQQSLDQGLQFLIQYYNGEERAKGNILERFSAQQFPDLHSELNLSSLELGDSALYFCASSVALSNYGYTFGSGTRLTVV.

A note on this clone: The conserved final phenylalanine or tryptophan is absent from the CDR3, which likely points to a read error. V and J are TRBV5-6 and TRBJ1-2; D perhaps matches TRBD1 (5 bases). V lost 3 bases and J lost 8, with 8 bases in between. The germline V gene has CDR1 SGHDT and CDR2 YYEEEE. This CDR3 region has 11 residues. The CDR3 here is CASSSRVGYTL. The CDR3 DNA sequence: TGTGCCAGCAGCTCCAGGGTAGGCTACACCCTC.

The rearrangement uses TRBV4-1 and TRBJ2-1, with a tentative D call TRBD2 (6 bases). The CDR3 contains 12 residues. V was cut by 4 bases and J by 14 bases, with 15 bases left in between. Germline V lookup: CDR1 MGHRA, CDR2 YSYEKL. The CDR3 region has the DNA TGCGCCAGCAGCCTATTGGGACGGACTAAGTTCTTC. Translated, it gives CASSLLGRTKFF.

The CDR3 spells CASSPTHRDYGYTF. For the CDR3, the DNA is TGCGCCAGCAGCCCCACTCACAGGGACTATGGCTACACCTTC. The chain couples TRBV5-1 to TRBJ1-2; D may be TRBD1 (6 bases). The CDR3 consists of 14 residues. V lost 4 bases to trimming and J lost 3 bases, with 13 bases between them. The V gene's germline CDR1 is SGHRS and CDR2 YFSETQ.

This chain joins TRBV30 and TRBJ2-3; 8 bases are a match to TRBD1. CDR1 is GTSNPN, CDR2 SVGIG, per germline (reference sequence). CDR3 size: 14 residues. Losses at the gene ends were 4 bases for V and 3 bases for J; bases not matched to a gene: 6. CDR3 DNA sequence: TGTGCCTGGATGACAGGGGATCCAACAGATACGCAGTATTTT. Protein: CAWMTGDPTDTQYF.

This rearrangement joins TRBV5-4 to TRBJ2-2, with D perhaps TRBD1 (7 bases). Germline V lookup: CDR1 SGHNT, CDR2 YYREEE (reference sequence). The CDR3 runs 15 residues. Trimming took 3 bases from V and 1 from J, leaving 10 bases between them. This CDR3 reads CASSWGDRNTGELFF. DNA for the CDR3: TGTGCCAGCAGCTGGGGGGACAGGAACACCGGGGAGCTGTTTTTT. The full variable domain, its missing parts supplied by reference TRBV5-4 and TRBJ2-2, is ETGVTQSPTHLIKTRGQQVTLRCSSQSGHNTVSWYQQALGQGPQFIFQYYREEENGRGNFPPRFSGLQFPNYSSELNVNALELDDSALYLCASSWGDRNTGELFFGEGSRLTVL.

The chain joins TRBV6-6 to TRBJ1-5; 8 bases map to TRBD1. CDR3 length: 16 amino acids. With 5 bases clipped from V and 7 bases from J, the junction kept 13 bases outside the gene matches. CDR1 and CDR2 (germline): MNHNY, SVGAGI (reference sequence). CDR3 protein: CASSLPRTGSVQPQHF. CDR3 nucleotide sequence: TGTGCCAGCAGTCTACCACGGACAGGGTCGGTCCAGCCCCAGCATTTT.

This sequence joins TRBV5-8 and TRBJ1-4; maybe TRBD1 (5 bases). Per the germline V gene, CDR1 is SGHTS and CDR2 is YDEGEE. This CDR3 spans 14 amino acids. The V end lost 4 bases, the J end lost 8 bases, and 15 bases lay between the germline ends. This CDR3 is CASSPGAMGEKLFF. As DNA, the CDR3 is TGTGCCAGCAGCCCTGGGGCCATGGGAGAAAAACTGTTTTTT.

The chain has TRBV7-8 and TRBJ2-1; D call uncertain. The CDR3 totals 14 residues. Germline-derived CDR1 and CDR2 are SGHVS and FQNEAQ. With 5 bases removed from V and 6 bases from J, the gap between germline ends came to 14 bases. The CDR3: CASSLRSAINEQFF. The CDR3 DNA follows: TGTGCCAGCAGCCTCCGGTCCGCTATCAATGAGCAGTTCTTC.

The chain has TRBV30 and TRBJ1-2, with 12 bases identical to TRBD1. J lost 5 bases, V lost 3 bases, and 4 bases had no gene match. The CDR3 spans 14 residues. The germline V gene has CDR1 GTSNPN and CDR2 SVGIG (reference sequence). The CDR3 DNA is TGTGCCTGGAGCGGGGACAGGGGGCCATATGGCTACACCTTC. Translating it yields CAWSGDRGPYGYTF.

The rearrangement joins TRBV5-8 to TRBJ2-2; 9 bases are a match to TRBD2. The CDR3 runs to 17 residues. V shed 4 bases and J 5 bases; nucleotides not matched to a gene: 12. Germline CDR1 reads SGHTS; CDR2 reads YDEGEE. CDR3 in amino acids: CASSPVRRGGKTGELFF. CDR3 DNA: TGTGCCAGCAGCCCGGTGAGGCGGGGGGGAAAGACCGGGGAGCTGTTTTTT.

V gene TRBV27 combines with J gene TRBJ2-7; possibly TRBD2 for D (5 bases). Deletions cut 8 bases from V and 4 bases from J, with 9 bases between. The CDR3 spans 11 residues. Germline CDR1 reads MNHEY; CDR2 reads SMNVEV (reference sequence). CDR3 nucleotide sequence: TGTGCCAGCGGACTCAAATACGAGCAGTACTTC. Protein sequence: CASGLKYEQYF.

This rearrangement joins TRBV6-1 to TRBJ2-1; 8 nucleotides agree with TRBD2. The trim removed 7 bases at V and 6 bases at J, leaving 2 bases unmatched. CDR1 is MNHNS, CDR2 SASEGT, per germline. CDR3 length equals 12 residues. The CDR3 bases are TGTGCCAGCAACCGGGGGGGCAATGAGCAGTTCTTC. Amino acid sequence: CASNRGGNEQFF.

V gene TRBV7-4 combines with J gene TRBJ2-1; TRBD2 might be the D (7 bases). Trimming removed 5 bases from V and 0 bases from J, with 17 bases in between. From germline, CDR1 is SGHVT and CDR2 SQSDAQ. The CDR3 is 17 residues long. The CDR3 DNA sequence: TGTGCCAGCAGCATGACGGGGGGCCAGAGCTCCTACAATGAGCAGTTCTTC. It encodes CASSMTGGQSSYNEQFF.

The chain recombines TRBV30 with TRBJ1-2; TRBD1 matches 8 bases. The V gene's germline CDR1 is GTSNPN and CDR2 SVGIG (reference sequence). V shed 4 bases, J shed 7 bases, and the junction held 8 bases outside the gene matches. The CDR3 has 13 residues. In DNA, the CDR3 is TGTGCCTGGACTTCACAGGGGGTAGGTGGCTACACCTTC. Encoded protein: CAWTSQGVGGYTF.

This chain uses TRBV7-8 with TRBJ2-2; D perhaps matches TRBD2 (6 bases). Trimming took off 5 bases at V and 9 bases at J, with 19 bases between the two ends. Per germline, CDR1 SGHVS and CDR2 FQNEAQ. This CDR3 region has 15 residues. The CDR3 is CASSTRGPTSRELFF. The CDR3 nucleotides read TGTGCCAGCAGCACCCGGGGACCGACTAGTAGGGAGCTGTTTTTT.

The chain is built from TRBV5-1 and TRBJ2-1, with 12 bases lining up with TRBD2. This CDR3 contains 17 residues. The germline gives CDR1 SGHRS, CDR2 YFSETQ. With 0 bases clipped from V and 6 bases from J, the junction kept 7 bases outside the gene matches. CDR3: CASSLGLAGDLLNEQFF. CDR3 bases: TGCGCCAGCAGCTTGGGACTAGCGGGGGATCTCCTCAATGAGCAGTTCTTC.

The chain has TRBV5-1 and TRBJ1-2; TRBD1 might be the D (6 bases). Germline CDR1 SGHRS, CDR2 YFSETQ. Trimming removed 5 bases from V and 4 bases from J, with 15 bases in between. CDR3 size: 14 residues. The CDR3, as DNA: TGCGCCAGCAGTAAGACAGGCGACGCCTATGGCTACACCTTC. Translated, it gives CASSKTGDAYGYTF.

V and J are TRBV6-5 and TRBJ2-7; a weak D match, TRBD1 (6 bases). The V end was cut by 8 bases, the J end by 2 bases, with 19 bases between. Germline V gene sequence: CDR1 MNHEY, CDR2 SVGAGI. The CDR3 is 15 amino acids. CDR3 in amino acids: CASRPLFTGPYEQYF. CDR3 DNA: TGTGCCAGCCGCCCCCTCTTCACAGGGCCCTACGAGCAGTACTTC.

The V gene is TRBV6-5, the J gene TRBJ2-5, with a tentative D call TRBD1 (5 bases). The assigned J gene may be wrong: the sequence end matches TRBJ2-7 better. Germline lookup yields CDR1 MNHEY and CDR2 SVGAGI. The CDR3 contains 16 residues. The CDR3 loop reads CASSYAGYHTSYEQYF. For the CDR3, the DNA is TGTGCCAGCAGTTACGCAGGGTACCATACATCCTACGAGCAGTACTTC.

This rearrangement joins TRBV6-4 to TRBJ2-3; D might be TRBD2 (6 bases). V shed 4 bases and J shed 2 bases, with 10 bases lying between them. From germline, CDR1 is MRHNA and CDR2 SNTAGT. The CDR3 sequence is 14 residues long. CDR3 nucleotides: TGTGCCAGCAGTGGTAGCGGACCCACAGATACGCAGTATTTT. The encoded protein is CASSGSGPTDTQYF.

This sequence joins TRBV19 and TRBJ1-6, with TRBD1 matching 10 bases. Per the germline V gene, CDR1 is LNHDA and CDR2 is SQIVND (reference sequence). V was clipped by 10 bases and J by 9 bases; unmatched bases: 9. There are 14 residues in the CDR3. The CDR3 reads CATLGQGVLSPLHF. DNA for the CDR3: TGTGCCACTTTAGGACAGGGGGTTCTTTCACCCCTCCACTTT. Drawing the rest from reference TRBV19 and TRBJ1-6, the complete variable domain is DGGITQSPKYLFRKEGQNVTLSCEQNLNHDAMYWYRQDPGQGLRLIYYSQIVNDFQKGDIAEGYSVSREKKESFPLTVTSAQKNPTAFYLCATLGQGVLSPLHFGNGTRLTVT.

To note about this clone: Within the sample, other DNA sequences also encode this same CDR3. J is TRBJ1-4 and V is TRBV7-8; the match to TRBD1 covers 10 bases. Trimming removed 3 bases from V and 6 bases from J; junction bases left unmatched: 7. CDR3 length: 16 amino acids. The germline V gene has CDR1 SGHVS and CDR2 FQNEAQ. Written as DNA, the CDR3 is TGTGCCAGCAGCTTGGTGGCGGGGACAGGGGATGAAAAACTGTTTTTT. It encodes CASSLVAGTGDEKLFF.

V usage is TRBV2 and J usage is TRBJ1-4; D is possibly TRBD1 (5 bases). Germline CDR1 SNHLY, CDR2 FYNNEI. This CDR3 is built from 14 residues. V was cut by 8 bases and J by 4 bases, with 14 bases left in between. The CDR3 here is CASGGAGGNEKLFF. The CDR3 DNA sequence: TGTGCCAGCGGAGGGGCCGGTGGTAATGAAAAACTGTTTTTT.